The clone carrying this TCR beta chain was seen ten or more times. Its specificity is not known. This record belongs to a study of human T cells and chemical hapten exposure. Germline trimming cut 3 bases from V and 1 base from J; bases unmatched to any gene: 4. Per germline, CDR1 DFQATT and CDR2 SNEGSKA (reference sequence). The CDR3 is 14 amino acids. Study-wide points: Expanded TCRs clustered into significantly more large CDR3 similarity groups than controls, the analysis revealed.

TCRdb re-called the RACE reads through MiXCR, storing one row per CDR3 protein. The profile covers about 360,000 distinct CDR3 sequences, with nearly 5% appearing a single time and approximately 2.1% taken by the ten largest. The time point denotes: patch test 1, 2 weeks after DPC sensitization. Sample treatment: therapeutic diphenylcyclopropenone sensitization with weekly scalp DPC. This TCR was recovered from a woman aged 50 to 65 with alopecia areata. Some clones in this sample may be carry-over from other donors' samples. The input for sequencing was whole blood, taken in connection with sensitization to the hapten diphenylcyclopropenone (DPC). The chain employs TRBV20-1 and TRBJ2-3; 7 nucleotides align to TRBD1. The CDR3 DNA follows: TGCAGTGCTAGCGCCCAGGGGGGCACAGATACGCAGTATTTT. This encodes CSASAQGGTDTQYF.